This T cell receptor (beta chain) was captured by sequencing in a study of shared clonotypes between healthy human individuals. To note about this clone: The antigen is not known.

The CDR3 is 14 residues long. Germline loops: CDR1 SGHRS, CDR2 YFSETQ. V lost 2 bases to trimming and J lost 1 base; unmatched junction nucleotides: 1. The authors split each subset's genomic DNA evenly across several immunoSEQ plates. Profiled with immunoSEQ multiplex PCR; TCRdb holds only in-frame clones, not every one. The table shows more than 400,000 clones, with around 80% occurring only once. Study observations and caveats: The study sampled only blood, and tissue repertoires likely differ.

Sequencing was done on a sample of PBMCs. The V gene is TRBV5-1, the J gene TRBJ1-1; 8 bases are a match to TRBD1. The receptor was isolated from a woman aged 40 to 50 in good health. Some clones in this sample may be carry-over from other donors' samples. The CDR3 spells CASSFGQGNTEAFF. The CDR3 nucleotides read TGCGCCAGCAGCTTCGGACAGGGGAACACTGAAGCTTTCTTT.